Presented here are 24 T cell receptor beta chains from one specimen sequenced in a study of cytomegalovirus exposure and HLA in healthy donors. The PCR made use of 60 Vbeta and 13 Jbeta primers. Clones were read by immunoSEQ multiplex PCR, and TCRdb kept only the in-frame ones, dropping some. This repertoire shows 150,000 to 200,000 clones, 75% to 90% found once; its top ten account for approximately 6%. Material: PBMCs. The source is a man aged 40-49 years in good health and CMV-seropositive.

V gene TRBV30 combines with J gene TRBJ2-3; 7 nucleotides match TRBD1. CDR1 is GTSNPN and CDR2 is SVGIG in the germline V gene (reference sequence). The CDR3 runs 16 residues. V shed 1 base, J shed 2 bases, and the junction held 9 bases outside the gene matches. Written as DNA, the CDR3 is TGTGCCTGGAGTGGGGCCAGGGGGAGAGACACAGATACGCAGTATTTT. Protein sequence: CAWSGARGRDTDTQYF.

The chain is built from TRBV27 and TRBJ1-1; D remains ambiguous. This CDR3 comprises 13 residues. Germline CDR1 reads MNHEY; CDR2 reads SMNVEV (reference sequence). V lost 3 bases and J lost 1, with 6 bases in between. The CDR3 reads CASSLKRNTEAFF. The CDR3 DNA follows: TGTGCCAGCAGTTTGAAGAGGAACACTGAAGCTTTCTTT.

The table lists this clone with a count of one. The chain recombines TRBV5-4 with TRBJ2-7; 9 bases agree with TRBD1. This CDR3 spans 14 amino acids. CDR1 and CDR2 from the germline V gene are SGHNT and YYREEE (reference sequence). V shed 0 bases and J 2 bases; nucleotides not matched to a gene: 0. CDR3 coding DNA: TGTGCCAGCAGCTTGGACAGGGGGCCCTACGAGCAGTACTTC. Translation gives CASSLDRGPYEQYF.

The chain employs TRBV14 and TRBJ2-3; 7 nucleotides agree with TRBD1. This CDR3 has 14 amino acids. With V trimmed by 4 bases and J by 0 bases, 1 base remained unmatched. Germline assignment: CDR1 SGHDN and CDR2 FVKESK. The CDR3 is CASSPGQSTDTQYF. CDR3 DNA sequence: TGTGCCAGCAGCCCGGGACAGAGCACAGATACGCAGTATTTT.

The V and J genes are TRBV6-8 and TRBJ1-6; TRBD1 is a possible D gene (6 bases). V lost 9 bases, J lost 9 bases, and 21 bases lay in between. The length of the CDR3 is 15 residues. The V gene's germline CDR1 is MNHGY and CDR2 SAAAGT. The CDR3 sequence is CASLKGQGLRSPLHF. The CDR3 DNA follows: TGTGCCAGTCTCAAAGGTCAGGGGCTTCGTTCACCCCTCCACTTT.

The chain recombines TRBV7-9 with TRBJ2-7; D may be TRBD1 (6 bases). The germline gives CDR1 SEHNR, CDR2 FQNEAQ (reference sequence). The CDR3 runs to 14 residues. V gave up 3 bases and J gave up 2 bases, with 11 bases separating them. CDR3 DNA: TGTGCCAGCAGCTTGGTAGGGGGAGCCTACGAGCAGTACTTC. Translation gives CASSLVGGAYEQYF.

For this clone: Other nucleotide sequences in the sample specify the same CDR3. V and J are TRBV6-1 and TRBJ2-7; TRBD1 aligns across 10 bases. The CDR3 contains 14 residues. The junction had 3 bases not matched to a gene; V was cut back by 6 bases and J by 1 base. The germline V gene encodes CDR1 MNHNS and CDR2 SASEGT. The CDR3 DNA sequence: TGTGCCAGCAGCCGGGACAGGGGATCCTACGAGCAGTACTTC. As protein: CASSRDRGSYEQYF.

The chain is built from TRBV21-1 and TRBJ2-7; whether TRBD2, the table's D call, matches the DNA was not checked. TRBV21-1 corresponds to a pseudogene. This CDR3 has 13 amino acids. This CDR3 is CASSSRLGGEQYF. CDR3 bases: TGTGCCAGCAGCTCCAGACTCGGAGGCGAGCAGTACTTC.

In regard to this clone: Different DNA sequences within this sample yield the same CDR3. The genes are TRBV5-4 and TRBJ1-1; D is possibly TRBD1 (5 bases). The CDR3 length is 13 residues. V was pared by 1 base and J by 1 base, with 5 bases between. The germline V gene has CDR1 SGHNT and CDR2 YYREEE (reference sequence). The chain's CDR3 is CASSLTGNTEAFF. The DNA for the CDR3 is TGTGCCAGCAGCTTGACAGGGAACACTGAAGCTTTCTTT.

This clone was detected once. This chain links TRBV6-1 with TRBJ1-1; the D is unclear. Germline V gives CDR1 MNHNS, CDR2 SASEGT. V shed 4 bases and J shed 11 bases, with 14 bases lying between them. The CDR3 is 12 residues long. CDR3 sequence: CASSAGGREAFF. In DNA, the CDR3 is TGTGCCAGCAGTGCAGGCGGAAGGGAGGCTTTCTTT.

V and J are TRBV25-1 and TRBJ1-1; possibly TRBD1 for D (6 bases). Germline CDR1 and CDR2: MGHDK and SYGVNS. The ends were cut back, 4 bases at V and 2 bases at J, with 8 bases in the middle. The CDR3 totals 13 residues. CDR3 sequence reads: CASSGTVNTEAFF. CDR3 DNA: TGTGCCAGCAGTGGGACAGTTAACACTGAAGCTTTCTTT.

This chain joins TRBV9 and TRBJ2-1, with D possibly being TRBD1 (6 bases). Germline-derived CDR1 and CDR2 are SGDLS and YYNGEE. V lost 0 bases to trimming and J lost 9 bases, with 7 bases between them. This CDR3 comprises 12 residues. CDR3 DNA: TGTGCCAGCAGCGTAGGGGGGCCTGAGCAGTTCTTC. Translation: CASSVGGPEQFF. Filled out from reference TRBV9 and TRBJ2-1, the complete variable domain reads DSGVTQTPKHLITATGQRVTLRCSPRSGDLSVYWYQQSLDQGLQFLIQYYNGEERAKGNILERFSAQQFPDLHSELNLSSLELGDSALYFCASSVGGPEQFFGPGTRLTVL.

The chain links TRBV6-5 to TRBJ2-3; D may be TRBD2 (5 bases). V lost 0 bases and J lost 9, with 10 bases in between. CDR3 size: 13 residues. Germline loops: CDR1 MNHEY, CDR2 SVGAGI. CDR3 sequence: CASSYSRDTTQYF. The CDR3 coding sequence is TGTGCCAGCAGTTACTCCCGGGATACCACGCAGTATTTT.

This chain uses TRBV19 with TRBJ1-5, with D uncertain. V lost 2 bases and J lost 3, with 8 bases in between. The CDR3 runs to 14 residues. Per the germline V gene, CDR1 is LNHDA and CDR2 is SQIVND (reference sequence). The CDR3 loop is CASSINGFNQPQHF. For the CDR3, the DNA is TGTGCCAGTAGTATAAACGGTTTCAATCAGCCCCAGCATTTT.

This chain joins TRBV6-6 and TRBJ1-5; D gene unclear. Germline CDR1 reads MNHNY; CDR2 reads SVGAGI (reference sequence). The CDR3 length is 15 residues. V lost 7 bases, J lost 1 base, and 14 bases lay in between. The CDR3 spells CASTQVLGSNQPQHF. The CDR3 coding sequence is TGTGCCAGCACCCAGGTGCTTGGGAGCAATCAGCCCCAGCATTTT.

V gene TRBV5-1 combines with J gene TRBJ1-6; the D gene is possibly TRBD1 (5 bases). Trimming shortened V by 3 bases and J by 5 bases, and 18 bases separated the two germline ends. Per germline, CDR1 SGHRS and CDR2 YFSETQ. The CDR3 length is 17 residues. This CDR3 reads CASSWTLGRGNNSPLHF. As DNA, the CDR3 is TGCGCCAGCAGCTGGACCTTAGGAAGGGGCAATAATTCACCCCTCCACTTT.

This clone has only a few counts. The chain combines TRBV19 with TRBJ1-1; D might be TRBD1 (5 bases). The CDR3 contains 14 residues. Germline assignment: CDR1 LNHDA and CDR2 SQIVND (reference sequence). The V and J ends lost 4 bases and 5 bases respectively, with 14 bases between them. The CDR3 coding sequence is TGTGCCAGTAGTACCCAGGGCGGGGGGACTGAAGCTTTCTTT. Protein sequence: CASSTQGGGTEAFF.

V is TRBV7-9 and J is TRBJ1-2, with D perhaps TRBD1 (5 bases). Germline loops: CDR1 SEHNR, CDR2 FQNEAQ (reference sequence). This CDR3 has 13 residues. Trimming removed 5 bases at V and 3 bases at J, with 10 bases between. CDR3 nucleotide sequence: TGTGCCAGCAGCCTGGGGGGGGACTATGGCTACACCTTC. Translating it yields CASSLGGDYGYTF.

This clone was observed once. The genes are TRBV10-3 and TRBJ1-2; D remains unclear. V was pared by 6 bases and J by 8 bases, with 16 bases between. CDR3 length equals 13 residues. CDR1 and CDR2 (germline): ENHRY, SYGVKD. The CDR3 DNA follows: TGTGCCATCAGCGATCCTCCGGTCCGAGGCTACACCTTC. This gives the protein CAISDPPVRGYTF.

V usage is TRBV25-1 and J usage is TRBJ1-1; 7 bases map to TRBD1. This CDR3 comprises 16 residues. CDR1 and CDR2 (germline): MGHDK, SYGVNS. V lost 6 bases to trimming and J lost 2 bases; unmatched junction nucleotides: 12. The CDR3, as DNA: TGTGCCAGCAGCCAAGGGACAGCCCTGACTAACACTGAAGCTTTCTTT. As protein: CASSQGTALTNTEAFF.

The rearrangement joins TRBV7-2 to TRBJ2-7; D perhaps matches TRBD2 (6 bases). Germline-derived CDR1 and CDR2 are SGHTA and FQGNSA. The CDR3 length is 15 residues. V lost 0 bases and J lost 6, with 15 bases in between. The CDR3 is CASSLAAGYKGEQYF. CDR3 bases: TGTGCCAGCAGCTTAGCGGCGGGGTACAAAGGCGAGCAGTACTTC.

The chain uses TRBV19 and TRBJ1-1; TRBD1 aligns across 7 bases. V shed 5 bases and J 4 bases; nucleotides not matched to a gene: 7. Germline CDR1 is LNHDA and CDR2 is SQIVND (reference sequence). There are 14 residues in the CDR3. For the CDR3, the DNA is TGTGCCAGTAGTCAGACAGGGTATGGCACTGAAGCTTTCTTT. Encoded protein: CASSQTGYGTEAFF. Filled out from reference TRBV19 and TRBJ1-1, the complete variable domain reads DGGITQSPKYLFRKEGQNVTLSCEQNLNHDAMYWYRQDPGQGLRLIYYSQIVNDFQKGDIAEGYSVSREKKESFPLTVTSAQKNPTAFYLCASSQTGYGTEAFFGQGTRLTVV.

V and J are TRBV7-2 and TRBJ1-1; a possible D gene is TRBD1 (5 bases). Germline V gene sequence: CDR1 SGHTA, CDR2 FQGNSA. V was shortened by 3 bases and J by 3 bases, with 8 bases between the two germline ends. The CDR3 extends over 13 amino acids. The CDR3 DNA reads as TGTGCCAGCAGCTTGGAAGGGGACACTGAAGCTTTCTTT. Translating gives CASSLEGDTEAFF.

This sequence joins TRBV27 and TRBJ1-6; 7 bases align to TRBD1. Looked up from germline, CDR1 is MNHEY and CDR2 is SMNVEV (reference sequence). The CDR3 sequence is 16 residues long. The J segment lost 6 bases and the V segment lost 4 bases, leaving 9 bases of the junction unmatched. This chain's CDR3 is CASSSARTGGNSPLHF. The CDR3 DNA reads TGTGCCAGCAGTTCGGCGAGGACAGGCGGTAATTCACCCCTCCACTTT.